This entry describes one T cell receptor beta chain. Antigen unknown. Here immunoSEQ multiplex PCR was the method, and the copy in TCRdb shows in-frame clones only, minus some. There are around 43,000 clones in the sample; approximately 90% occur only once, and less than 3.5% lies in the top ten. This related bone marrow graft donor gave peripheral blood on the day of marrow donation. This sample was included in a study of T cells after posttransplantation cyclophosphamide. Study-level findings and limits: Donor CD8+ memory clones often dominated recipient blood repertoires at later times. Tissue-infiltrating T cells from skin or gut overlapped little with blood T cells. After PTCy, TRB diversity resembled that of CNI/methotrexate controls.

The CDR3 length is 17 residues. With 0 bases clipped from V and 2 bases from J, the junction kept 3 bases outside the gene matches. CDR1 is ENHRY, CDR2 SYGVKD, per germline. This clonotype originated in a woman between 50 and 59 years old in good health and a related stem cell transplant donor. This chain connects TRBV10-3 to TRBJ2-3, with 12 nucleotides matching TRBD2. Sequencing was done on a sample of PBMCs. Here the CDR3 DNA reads TGTGCCATCAGTGAGTCGACTAGCGGGGGAACCACAGATACGCAGTATTTT. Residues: CAISESTSGGTTDTQYF.